The rows below give T cell receptor beta chains drawn from one sample of a study of blood T cell repertoires in COVID-19. Here immunoSEQ multiplex PCR was the method, and the copy in TCRdb shows in-frame clones only, minus some. The profile shows roughly 260,000 clones, 87% of them singletons. Sequences were obtained from peripheral blood. The source is a woman in her forties or fifties who had recovered from COVID-19. The CDR3 runs from the conserved cysteine through the conserved F or W. D genes are given only for firm matches. Only part of the rows carry a size: once, few, many, or a class if the clone is expanded.

d_call j_call v_call clone_size cdr3_aa cdr3_nt
TRBD1 TRBJ1-3 TRBV6-2/TRBV6-3 NA CASSFRTGGFGNTIYF TGTGCCAGCAGTTTTCGGACAGGGGGCTTTGGAAACACCATATATTTT
NA TRBJ1-1 TRBV18 NA CASSPAAGSGTEAFF TGTGCCAGCTCACCAGCGGCAGGCTCGGGGACTGAAGCTTTCTTT
TRBD1 TRBJ2-4 TRBV19 NA CASSIGGPGQGSKNIQYF TGTGCCAGTAGTATCGGGGGCCCGGGACAGGGCTCCAAAAACATTCAGTACTTC
TRBD1 TRBJ2-2 TRBV7-8 few CASSARDRVLGAGELFF TGTGCCAGCAGCGCCCGGGACAGGGTCTTGGGTGCCGGGGAGCTGTTTTTT
TRBD1 TRBJ1-1 TRBV5-1 NA CASSTGDRGNTEAFF TGCGCCAGCAGCACCGGGGACAGGGGGAACACTGAAGCTTTCTTT
TRBD1 TRBJ2-2 TRBV7-8 NA CASSLVDRATGELFF TGTGCCAGCAGCTTAGTCGACAGGGCCACCGGGGAGCTGTTTTTT
NA TRBJ1-2 TRBV30 NA CAWSVMGASLAGYTF TGTGCCTGGAGTGTAATGGGGGCGTCGCTGGCTGGCTACACCTTC
NA TRBJ1-4 TRBV5-1 NA CASKGRGEKLFF TGCGCCAGCAAGGGCAGGGGCGAAAAACTGTTTTTT
TRBD1 TRBJ2-7 TRBV19 NA CASSIRQGPYEQYF TGTGCCAGTAGTATCCGACAGGGGCCCTACGAGCAGTACTTC
NA TRBJ1-2 TRBV14 NA CASSLNRANYGYTF TGTGCCAGCAGCCTCAACAGGGCTAACTATGGCTACACCTTC
NA TRBJ2-2 TRBV19 NA CASSSSNTGELFF TGTGCCAGTAGTTCCTCGAACACCGGGGAGCTGTTTTTT
TRBD1 TRBJ1-1 TRBV2 NA CASGTGGAEAFF TGTGCCAGCGGGACAGGTGGCGCTGAAGCTTTCTTT
NA TRBJ1-1 TRBV10-3 NA CAITGGQHLEAFF TGTGCCATCACCGGAGGACAGCATCTAGAGGCTTTCTTT
TRBD1 TRBJ1-4 TRBV2 NA CASSEPTGGYEKLFF TGTGCCAGCAGTGAACCAACAGGGGGCTATGAAAAACTGTTTTTT
NA TRBJ1-2 TRBV30 NA CAWISGEVTRYGYTF TGTGCCTGGATCAGTGGGGAGGTAACTCGCTATGGCTACACCTTC
TRBD1 TRBJ2-7 TRBV10-3 NA CAISEPGQGIAYEQYF TGTGCCATCAGTGAGCCGGGACAGGGAATCGCCTACGAGCAGTACTTC
TRBD1 TRBJ1-3 TRBV19 NA CASRPGQAFSGNTIYF TGTGCCAGTAGACCGGGACAGGCCTTCTCTGGAAACACCATATATTTT
NA TRBJ2-6 TRBV4-3 few CASSQVNRISGANVLTF TGCGCCAGCAGCCAAGTCAACAGGATCTCTGGGGCCAACGTCCTGACTTTC
TRBD1 TRBJ1-3 TRBV5-1 NA CASSFMGQATSGNTIYF TGCGCCAGCAGCTTTATGGGACAGGCGACCTCTGGAAACACCATATATTTT
TRBD1 TRBJ2-7 TRBV27 NA CASRTGGFEQYF TGTGCCAGCAGGACAGGGGGCTTTGAGCAGTACTTC
TRBD1 TRBJ2-2 TRBV19 once CASSTTGTALNTGELFF TGTGCCAGTAGTACTACCGGGACAGCTCTTAACACCGGGGAGCTGTTTTTT
NA TRBJ1-4 TRBV15 NA CATAPTELREKLFF TGTGCCACTGCCCCGACGGAGCTAAGGGAAAAACTGTTTTTT
NA TRBJ1-2 TRBV6-4 NA CASSESSGADYGYTF TGTGCCAGCAGTGAATCTTCAGGGGCTGACTATGGCTACACCTTC
NA TRBJ1-6 TRBV4-1 NA CASSLVSSYNSPLHF TGCGCCAGCAGCCTGGTGAGCTCCTATAATTCACCCCTCCACTTT
TRBD1 TRBJ2-5 TRBV5-1 NA CASSPGTGVETQYF TGCGCCAGCAGCCCAGGGACAGGGGTAGAGACCCAGTACTTC
TRBD2 TRBJ2-7 TRBV14 NA CASSQARGGEQYF TGTGCCAGCAGCCAAGCTCGCGGGGGGGAGCAGTACTTC
NA TRBJ2-7 TRBV27 NA CASSPNENSYEQYF TGTGCCAGCAGTCCGAACGAGAATTCCTACGAGCAGTACTTC
NA TRBJ1-1 TRBV29-1 NA CSAETVTEAFF TGCAGCGCTGAGACAGTGACTGAAGCTTTCTTT
TRBD1 TRBJ1-2 TRBV5-1 NA CASSRYRGDDYGYTF TGCGCCAGCAGCAGATACAGGGGGGATGATTATGGCTACACCTTC
TRBD1 TRBJ1-2 TRBV19 NA CASSMENRDRGFGYTF TGTGCCAGTAGTATGGAGAACCGGGACAGGGGGTTTGGCTACACCTTC
TRBD1 TRBJ1-5 TRBV6-5 NA CASGHRGQKPQHF TGTGCCAGCGGGCACAGGGGGCAGAAGCCCCAGCATTTT
NA TRBJ2-3 TRBV4-3 NA CASSQDFGNTRGDTQYF TGCGCCAGCAGCCAAGATTTTGGGAACACGAGGGGGGATACGCAGTATTTT
NA TRBJ2-5 TRBV7-8 NA CASSFQGWAVQETQYF TGTGCCAGCAGCTTCCAGGGGTGGGCAGTCCAAGAGACCCAGTACTTC
TRBD1 TRBJ2-4 TRBV18 NA CASSPRTGGIAKNIQYF TGTGCCAGCTCACCACGGACAGGGGGGATAGCCAAAAACATTCAGTACTTC
TRBD1 TRBJ1-1 TRBV4-3 NA CASSQAPRTGLTFF TGCGCCAGCAGCCAAGCACCCCGGACAGGGTTGACTTTCTTT
NA TRBJ1-4 TRBV6-2/TRBV6-3 NA CASSSPTEGSEKLFF TGTGCCAGCAGTTCTCCAACGGAGGGCAGTGAAAAACTGTTTTTT
NA TRBJ2-2 TRBV6-5 NA CASSNLAGELFF TGTGCCAGCAGTAACCTAGCCGGGGAGCTGTTTTTT
NA TRBJ1-2 TRBV5-6 NA CASSWRRVGEWGTF TGTGCCAGCAGCTGGCGCAGGGTAGGCGAGTGGGGCACCTTC
NA TRBJ2-3 TRBV6-6 NA CASSPIPMTKVGADTQYF TGTGCCAGCAGTCCAATACCGATGACTAAAGTCGGTGCAGATACGCAGTATTTT
TRBD2 TRBJ2-7 TRBV16 few CASSQTLGLDYEQYF TGTGCCAGCAGCCAAACCTTGGGACTAGATTACGAGCAGTACTTC
NA TRBJ2-5 TRBV7-2 NA CASSKPMGAQETQYF TGTGCCAGCAGCAAGCCCATGGGGGCCCAAGAGACCCAGTACTTC
TRBD1 TRBJ2-2 TRBV11-3 NA CASSAQGKAGELFF TGTGCCAGCAGCGCACAGGGGAAGGCCGGGGAGCTGTTTTTT
TRBD1 TRBJ1-1 TRBV5-1 NA CASSFWTGMRSEAFF TGCGCCAGCAGCTTCTGGACAGGGATGAGGTCTGAAGCTTTCTTT
NA TRBJ2-7 TRBV4-3 NA CASSQVTGSSYEQYF TGCGCCAGCAGCCAAGTTACAGGGAGCTCCTACGAGCAGTACTTC